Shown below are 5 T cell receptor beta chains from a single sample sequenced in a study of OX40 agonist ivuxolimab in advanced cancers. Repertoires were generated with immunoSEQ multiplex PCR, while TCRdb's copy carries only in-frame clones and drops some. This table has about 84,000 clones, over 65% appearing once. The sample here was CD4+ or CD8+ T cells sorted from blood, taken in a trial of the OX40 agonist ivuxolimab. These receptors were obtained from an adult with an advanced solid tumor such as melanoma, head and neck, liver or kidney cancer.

The CDR3 DNA reads as TGTGCCAGCAACTTTGGGGTGGGGACAGTGAACACTGAAGCTTTCTTT. It translates to CASNFGVGTVNTEAFF. The J gene is TRBJ1-1, the V gene TRBV5-4, with 7 bases identical to TRBD1. The CDR3 has 16 amino acids. Per the germline V gene, CDR1 is SGHNT and CDR2 is YYREEE (reference sequence). Germline trimming cut 6 bases from V and 0 bases from J; bases unmatched to any gene: 11.

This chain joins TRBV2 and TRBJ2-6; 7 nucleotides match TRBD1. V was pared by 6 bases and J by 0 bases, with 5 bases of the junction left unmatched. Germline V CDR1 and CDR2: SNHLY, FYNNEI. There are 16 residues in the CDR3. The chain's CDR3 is CASSPGQISGANVLTF. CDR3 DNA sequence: TGTGCCAGCAGCCCGGGACAGATCTCTGGGGCCAACGTCCTGACTTTC.

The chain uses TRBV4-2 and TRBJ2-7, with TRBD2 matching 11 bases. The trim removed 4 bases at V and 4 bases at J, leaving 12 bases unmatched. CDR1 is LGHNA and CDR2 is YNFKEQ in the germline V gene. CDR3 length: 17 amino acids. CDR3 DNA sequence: TGTGCCAGCAGCCCATCCCTTAGCGGGGGGGCACAATACGAGCAGTACTTC. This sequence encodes CASSPSLSGGAQYEQYF.

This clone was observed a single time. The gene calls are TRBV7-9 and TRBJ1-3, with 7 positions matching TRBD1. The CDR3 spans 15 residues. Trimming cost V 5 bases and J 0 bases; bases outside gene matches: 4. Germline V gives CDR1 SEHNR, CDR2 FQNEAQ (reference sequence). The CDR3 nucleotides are TGTGCCAGCAGCACCGACAGGGTCTCTGGAAACACCATATATTTT. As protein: CASSTDRVSGNTIYF.

The CDR3 nucleotides read TGTGCCAGTAGTGTTGACAGGGGCGGCACCGGGGAGCTGTTTTTT. Its translation is CASSVDRGGTGELFF. The chain employs TRBV19 and TRBJ2-2, with 8 bases lining up with TRBD1. The V gene's germline CDR1 is LNHDA and CDR2 SQIVND (reference sequence). After removal of 5 bases from V and 4 bases from J, the junction contained 6 bases not matched to a gene. The CDR3 runs 15 residues. The full variable domain, rest sourced from reference TRBV19 and TRBJ2-2, is DGGITQSPKYLFRKEGQNVTLSCEQNLNHDAMYWYRQDPGQGLRLIYYSQIVNDFQKGDIAEGYSVSREKKESFPLTVTSAQKNPTAFYLCASSVDRGGTGELFFGEGSRLTVL.